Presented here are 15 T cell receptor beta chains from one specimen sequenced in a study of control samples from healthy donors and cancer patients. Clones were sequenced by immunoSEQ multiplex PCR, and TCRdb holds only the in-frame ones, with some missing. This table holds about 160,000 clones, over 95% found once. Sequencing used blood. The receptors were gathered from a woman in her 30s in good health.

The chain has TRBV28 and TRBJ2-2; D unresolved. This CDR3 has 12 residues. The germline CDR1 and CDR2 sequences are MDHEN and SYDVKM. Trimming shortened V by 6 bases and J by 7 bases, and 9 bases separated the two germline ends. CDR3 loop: CASRVGSGELFF. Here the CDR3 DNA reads TGTGCCAGCAGGGTCGGTAGCGGGGAGCTGTTTTTT.

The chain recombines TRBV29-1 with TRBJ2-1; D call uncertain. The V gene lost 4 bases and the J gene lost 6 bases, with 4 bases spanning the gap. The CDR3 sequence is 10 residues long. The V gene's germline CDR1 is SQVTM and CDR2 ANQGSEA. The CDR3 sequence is CSVVSNEQFF. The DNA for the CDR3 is TGCAGCGTTGTGTCCAATGAGCAGTTCTTC.

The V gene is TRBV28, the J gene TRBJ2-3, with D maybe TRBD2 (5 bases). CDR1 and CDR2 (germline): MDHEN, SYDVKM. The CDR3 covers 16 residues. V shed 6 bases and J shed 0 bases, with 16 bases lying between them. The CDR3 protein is CASSSLEGRSTDTQYF. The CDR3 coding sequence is TGTGCCAGCAGCTCCCTCGAAGGGAGAAGCACAGATACGCAGTATTTT.

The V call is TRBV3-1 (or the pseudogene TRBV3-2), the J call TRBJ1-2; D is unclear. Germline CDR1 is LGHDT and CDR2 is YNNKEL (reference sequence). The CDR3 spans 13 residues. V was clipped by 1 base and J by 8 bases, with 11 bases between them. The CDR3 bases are TGTGCCAGCAGCCAAGTGGCGGGAAGCGGCTACACCTTC. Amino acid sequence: CASSQVAGSGYTF.

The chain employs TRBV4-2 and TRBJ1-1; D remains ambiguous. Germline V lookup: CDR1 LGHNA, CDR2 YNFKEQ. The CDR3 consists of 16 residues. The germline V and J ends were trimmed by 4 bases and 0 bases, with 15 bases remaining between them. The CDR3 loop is CASSLSYREMNTEAFF. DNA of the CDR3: TGTGCCAGCAGCCTGTCTTACAGAGAGATGAACACTGAAGCTTTCTTT.

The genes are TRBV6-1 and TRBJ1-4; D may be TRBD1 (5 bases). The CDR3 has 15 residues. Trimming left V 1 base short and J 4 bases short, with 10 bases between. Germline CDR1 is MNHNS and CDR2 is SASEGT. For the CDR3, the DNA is TGTGCCAGCAGTGAAGGGGGCAGCAATAATGAAAAACTGTTTTTT. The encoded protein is CASSEGGSNNEKLFF.

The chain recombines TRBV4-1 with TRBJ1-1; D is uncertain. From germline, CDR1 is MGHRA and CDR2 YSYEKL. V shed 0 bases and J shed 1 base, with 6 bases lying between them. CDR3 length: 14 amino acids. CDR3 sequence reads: CASSQDHRNTEAFF. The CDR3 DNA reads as TGCGCCAGCAGCCAAGATCACCGGAACACTGAAGCTTTCTTT.

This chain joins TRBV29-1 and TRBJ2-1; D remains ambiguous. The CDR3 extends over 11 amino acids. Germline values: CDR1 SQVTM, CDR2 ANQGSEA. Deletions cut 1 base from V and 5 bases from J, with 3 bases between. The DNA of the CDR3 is TGCAGCGTTGAAGGCGACAATGAGCAGTTCTTC. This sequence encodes CSVEGDNEQFF.

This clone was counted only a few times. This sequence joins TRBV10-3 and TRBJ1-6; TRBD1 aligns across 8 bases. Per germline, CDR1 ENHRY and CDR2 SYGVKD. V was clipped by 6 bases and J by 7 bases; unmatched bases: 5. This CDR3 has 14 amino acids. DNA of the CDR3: TGTGCCATCAGGAGGACAGGGACGAATTCACCCCTCCACTTT. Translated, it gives CAIRRTGTNSPLHF.

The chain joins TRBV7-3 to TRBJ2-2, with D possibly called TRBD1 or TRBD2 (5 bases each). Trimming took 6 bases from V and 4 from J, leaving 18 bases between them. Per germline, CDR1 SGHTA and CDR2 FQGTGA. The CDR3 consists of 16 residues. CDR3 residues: CASSSPGTISTGELFF. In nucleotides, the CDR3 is TGTGCCAGCAGTTCTCCCGGGACCATTTCCACCGGGGAGCTGTTTTTT.

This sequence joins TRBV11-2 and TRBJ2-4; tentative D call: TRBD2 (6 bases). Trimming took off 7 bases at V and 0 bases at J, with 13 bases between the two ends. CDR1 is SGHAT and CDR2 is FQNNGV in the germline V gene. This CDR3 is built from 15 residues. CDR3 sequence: CASMEGTIAKNIQYF. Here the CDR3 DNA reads TGTGCCAGCATGGAGGGGACCATAGCCAAAAACATTCAGTACTTC.

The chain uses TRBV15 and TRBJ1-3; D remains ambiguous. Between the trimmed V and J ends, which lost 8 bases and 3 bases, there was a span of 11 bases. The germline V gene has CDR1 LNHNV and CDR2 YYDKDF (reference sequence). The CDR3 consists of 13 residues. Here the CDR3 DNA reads TGTGCCACCCAGCTGGACCTTGGAAACACCATATATTTT. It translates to CATQLDLGNTIYF.

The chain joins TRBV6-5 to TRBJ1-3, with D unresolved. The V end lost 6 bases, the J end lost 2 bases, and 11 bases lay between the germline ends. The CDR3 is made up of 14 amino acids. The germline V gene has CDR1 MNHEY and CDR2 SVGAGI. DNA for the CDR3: TGTGCCAGCAGCTCGGCCCCGGCTGGAAACACCATATATTTT. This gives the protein CASSSAPAGNTIYF.

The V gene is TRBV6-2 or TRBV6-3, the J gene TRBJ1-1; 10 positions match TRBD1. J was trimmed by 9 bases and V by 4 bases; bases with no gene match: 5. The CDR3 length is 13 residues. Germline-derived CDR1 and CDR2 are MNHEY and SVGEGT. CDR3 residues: CASSSGQGLKAFF. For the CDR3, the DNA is TGTGCCAGCAGTTCGGGACAGGGGTTGAAAGCTTTCTTT.

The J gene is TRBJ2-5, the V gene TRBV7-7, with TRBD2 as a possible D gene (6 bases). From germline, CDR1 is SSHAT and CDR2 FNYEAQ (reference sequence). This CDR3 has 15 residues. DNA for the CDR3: TGTACTAGCAGCTTAGCTTCCGGGAGTATTGAGACCCAGTACTTC. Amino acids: CTSSLASGSIETQYF.